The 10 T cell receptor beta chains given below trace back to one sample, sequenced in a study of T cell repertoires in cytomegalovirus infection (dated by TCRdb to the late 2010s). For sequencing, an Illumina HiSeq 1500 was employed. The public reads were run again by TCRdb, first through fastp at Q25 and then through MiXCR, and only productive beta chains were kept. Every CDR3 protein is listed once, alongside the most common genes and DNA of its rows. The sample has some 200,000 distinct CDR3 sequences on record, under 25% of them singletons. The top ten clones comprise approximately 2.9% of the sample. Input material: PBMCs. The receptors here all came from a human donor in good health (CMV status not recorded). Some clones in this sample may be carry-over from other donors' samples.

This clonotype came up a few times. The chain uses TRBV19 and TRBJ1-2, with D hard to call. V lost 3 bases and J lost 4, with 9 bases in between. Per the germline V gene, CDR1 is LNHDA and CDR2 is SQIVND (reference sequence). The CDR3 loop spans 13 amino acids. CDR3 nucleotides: TGTGCCAGTAGTATCCAGAGTTCCTATGGCTACACCTTC. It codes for CASSIQSSYGYTF.

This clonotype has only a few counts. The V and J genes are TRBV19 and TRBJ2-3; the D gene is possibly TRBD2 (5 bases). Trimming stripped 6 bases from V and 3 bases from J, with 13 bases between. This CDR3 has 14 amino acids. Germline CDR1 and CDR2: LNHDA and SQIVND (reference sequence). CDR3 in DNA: TGTGCCAGTAGACGGGGAGTAACGACAGATACGCAGTATTTT. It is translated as CASRRGVTTDTQYF. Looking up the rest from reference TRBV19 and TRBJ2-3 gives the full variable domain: DGGITQSPKYLFRKEGQNVTLSCEQNLNHDAMYWYRQDPGQGLRLIYYSQIVNDFQKGDIAEGYSVSREKKESFPLTVTSAQKNPTAFYLCASRRGVTTDTQYFGPGTRLTVL.

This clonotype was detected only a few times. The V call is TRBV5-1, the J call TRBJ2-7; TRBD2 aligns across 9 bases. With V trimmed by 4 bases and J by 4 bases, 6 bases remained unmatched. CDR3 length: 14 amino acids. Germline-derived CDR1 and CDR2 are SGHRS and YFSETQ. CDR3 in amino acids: CASSSGTSTYEQYF. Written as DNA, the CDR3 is TGCGCCAGCAGCAGCGGGACTAGCACTTACGAGCAGTACTTC.

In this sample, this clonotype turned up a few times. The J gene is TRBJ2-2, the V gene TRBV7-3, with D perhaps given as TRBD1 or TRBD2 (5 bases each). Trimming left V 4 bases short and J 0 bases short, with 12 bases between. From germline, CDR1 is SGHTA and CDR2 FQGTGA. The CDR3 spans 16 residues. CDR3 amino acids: CASSSRGPPNTGELFF. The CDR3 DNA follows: TGTGCCAGCAGCTCCCGGGGACCCCCGAACACCGGGGAGCTGTTTTTT.

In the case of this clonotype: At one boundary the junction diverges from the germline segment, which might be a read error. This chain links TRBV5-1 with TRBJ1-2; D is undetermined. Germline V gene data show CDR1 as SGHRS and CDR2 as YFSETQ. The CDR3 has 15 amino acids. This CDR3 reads CANSLDGRSLYGYTF. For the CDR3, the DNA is TGCGCCAACAGCTTAGATGGTCGGAGTCTCTATGGCTACACCTTC. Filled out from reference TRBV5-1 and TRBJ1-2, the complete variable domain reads KAGVTQTPRYLIKTRGQQVTLSCSPISGHRSVSWYQQTPGQGLQFLFEYFSETQRNKGNFPGRFSGRQFSNSRSEMNVSTLELGDSALYLCANSLDGRSLYGYTFGSGTRLTVV.

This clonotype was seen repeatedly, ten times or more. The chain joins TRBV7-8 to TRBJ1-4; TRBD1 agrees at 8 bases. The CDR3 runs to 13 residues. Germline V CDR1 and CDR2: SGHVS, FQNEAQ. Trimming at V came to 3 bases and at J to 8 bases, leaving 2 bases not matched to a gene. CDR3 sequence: CASSFRGQEKLFF. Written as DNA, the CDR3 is TGTGCCAGCAGCTTCAGGGGGCAAGAAAAACTGTTTTTT.

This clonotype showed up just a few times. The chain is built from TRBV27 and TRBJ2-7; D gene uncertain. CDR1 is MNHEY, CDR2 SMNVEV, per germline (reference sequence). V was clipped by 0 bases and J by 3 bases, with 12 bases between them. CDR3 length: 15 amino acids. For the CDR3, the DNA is TGTGCCAGCAGTTTATCGGGCAGAATAATCTACGAGCAGTACTTC. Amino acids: CASSLSGRIIYEQYF.

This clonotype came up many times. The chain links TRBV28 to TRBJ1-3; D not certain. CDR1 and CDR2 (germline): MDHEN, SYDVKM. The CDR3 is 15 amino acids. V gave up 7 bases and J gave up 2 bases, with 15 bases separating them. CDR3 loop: CASILGGEPGNTIYF. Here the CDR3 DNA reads TGTGCCAGCATCCTAGGCGGGGAACCTGGAAACACCATATATTTT.

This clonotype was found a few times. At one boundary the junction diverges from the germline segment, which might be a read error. CDR3 loop: CASSLASGSNEQFF. The CDR3 DNA reads TGTGCTAGCAGCTTAGCGTCAGGGTCCAATGAGCAGTTCTTC. The rearrangement uses TRBV7-6 and TRBJ2-1, with D perhaps matching TRBD1 or TRBD2 (5 bases each). The CDR3 has 14 residues. The germline CDR1 and CDR2 sequences are SGHVS and FNYEAQ.

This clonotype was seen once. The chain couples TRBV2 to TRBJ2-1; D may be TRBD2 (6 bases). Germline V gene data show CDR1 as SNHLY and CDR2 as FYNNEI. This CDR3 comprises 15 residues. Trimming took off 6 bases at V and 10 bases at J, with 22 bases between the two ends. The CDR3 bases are TGTGCCAGCAGGGAGCAGGCATCTAGCGTAGGGGAGCAGTTCTTC. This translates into CASREQASSVGEQFF.